The clone carrying this TCR beta chain was detected ten times or more. These data originate in a study of blood T cell repertoires in COVID-19. Study-wide background: Samples taken during acute and convalescent COVID-19 were collected in the United States, Italy and Spain.

How the authors handled the data: Amplification of reference gene primers was used by the study to estimate nucleated cell counts. Sequenced by immunoSEQ multiplex PCR; TCRdb stores in-frame clones only, minus some. From that table come the V and J calls and clone size; the DNA was used to work out D and trimming. The repertoire holds under 200,000 clones, approximately 73% seen once, with roughly 3.7% in the top ten. The sequencing sample was made of peripheral blood. The sequence derives from a woman of 80 years or more with acute or convalescent COVID-19.

CDR3 sequence reads: CASSLSIPGQGLTTF. In DNA form, the CDR3 reads TGTGCCAGCAGTTTATCGATACCGGGACAGGGGCTTACCACCTTC. The gene calls are TRBV27 and TRBJ1-2; TRBD1 matches at 10 bases. This CDR3 is 15 amino acids long. Germline V CDR1 and CDR2: MNHEY, SMNVEV (reference sequence). Trimming cost V 0 bases and J 13 bases; bases outside gene matches: 11.